The rows below give T cell receptor beta chains drawn from one sample of a study of blood T cell repertoires in COVID-19. TCRdb keeps only in-frame clones here, not all; method: immunoSEQ multiplex PCR. Of about 190,000 clones listed, approximately 90% are singletons. Sequencing was carried out using peripheral blood. The receptors were gathered from a man between 65 and 85 years old with active or convalescent COVID-19. Each CDR3 is given without its conserved first and last residue.

v_call: TRBV7-8
cdr3_aa: ASSLAGTGVNSPLH

v_call: TRBV5-6
cdr3_aa: ASSLAYGQNTGELF

v_call: TRBV2
cdr3_aa: ASSVEQEETQY

v_call: TRBV4-3
cdr3_aa: ASSQGTGEAYGYT

v_call: TRBV29-1
cdr3_aa: SVGTHGAEAF

v_call: TRBV7-8
cdr3_aa: ASSLGPQGAASYT

v_call: TRBV30
cdr3_aa: AWTGSASVGEKLF

v_call: TRBV12-3/TRBV12-4
cdr3_aa: ASSSGYAETQY

v_call: TRBV18
cdr3_aa: ASSGGAGPYEQY

v_call: TRBV6-5
cdr3_aa: ASGPGGPGQF

v_call: TRBV7-8
cdr3_aa: ASSLRRVKQETQY

v_call: TRBV10-1
cdr3_aa: ASSEGTEAKNIQY

v_call: TRBV5-4
cdr3_aa: ASSPGTSGRAGETQY

v_call: TRBV9
cdr3_aa: ASSSTGGTNTEAF

v_call: TRBV28
cdr3_aa: ASRGLNVQGPSNQPQH

v_call: TRBV9
cdr3_aa: ASSVGAGYYSNQPQH

v_call: TRBV5-1
cdr3_aa: ASSFNPGGYDEAF

v_call: TRBV21-1
cdr3_aa: ASRLKTGAGSYGYT

v_call: TRBV2
cdr3_aa: ASLGGVDEKLF

v_call: TRBV19
cdr3_aa: ASRPTGVNNQPQH

v_call: TRBV10-1
cdr3_aa: ASRSGAGGELF

v_call: TRBV6-5
cdr3_aa: ASISTGTGGSPLH

v_call: TRBV7-9
cdr3_aa: ASSSNRGHSNQPQH

v_call: TRBV2
cdr3_aa: ASSWTSGKEY

v_call: TRBV3-1/TRBV3-2
cdr3_aa: ASTKTPPLPGERSTDTQY

v_call: TRBV10-3
cdr3_aa: AIRDRETNTEAF

v_call: TRBV10-1
cdr3_aa: ASSESDRGQRDQPQH

v_call: TRBV19
cdr3_aa: ASSIGGASIQY

v_call: TRBV10-3
cdr3_aa: ATTSGGDRTDTQY

v_call: TRBV3-1/TRBV3-2
cdr3_aa: ASSQGGAGNTIY

v_call: TRBV27
cdr3_aa: ASKELADTDTQY

v_call: TRBV27
cdr3_aa: ASSLSGQANQPQH

v_call: TRBV7-9
cdr3_aa: ASSRPPGTIQY

v_call: TRBV5-1
cdr3_aa: ASSLRGNTGELF

v_call: TRBV5-4
cdr3_aa: ASNRDSGRAGTDTQY

v_call: TRBV19
cdr3_aa: ATRDRDISGNTIY

v_call: TRBV19
cdr3_aa: ASRAGVNSYEQY

v_call: TRBV5-1
cdr3_aa: ASSKGQGYTGELF

v_call: TRBV10-1
cdr3_aa: ASSEAGVRETQY

v_call: TRBV19
cdr3_aa: ASSTDSGGNQPQH

v_call: TRBV6-5
cdr3_aa: ASSPAGQYSYEQY

v_call: TRBV29-1
cdr3_aa: SVEGEQTYNSPLH

v_call: TRBV5-1
cdr3_aa: ASSPLNTWSEKLF

v_call: TRBV12-3/TRBV12-4
cdr3_aa: ASSLDGNYGYT

v_call: TRBV5-8
cdr3_aa: ASSRMTGGLETQY

v_call: TRBV5-1
cdr3_aa: ASSPGPVGLNSPLH

v_call: TRBV10-3
cdr3_aa: AISEPGQGLSNEQF

v_call: TRBV28
cdr3_aa: ASSLPPTGDRNTEAF

v_call: TRBV11-2
cdr3_aa: ASSLGTSGGPYNEQF

v_call: TRBV7-6
cdr3_aa: ASSQGGDIYNEQF

v_call: TRBV2
cdr3_aa: ASAGAGINTEAF

v_call: TRBV5-1
cdr3_aa: ASSLESGTGTGEQY

v_call: TRBV7-6
cdr3_aa: ASSLVSNQPQH

v_call: TRBV6-5
cdr3_aa: ASSFTRGANYGYT

v_call: TRBV11-3
cdr3_aa: ASSLEGTGNNEQF

v_call: TRBV11-2
cdr3_aa: ASSLLAGDTDTQY